The rows below give T cell receptor beta chains drawn from one sample of a study of shared clonotypes between healthy human individuals. Generated by immunoSEQ multiplex PCR, the TCRdb table keeps only in-frame clones and is missing some. The sample has over a million clones; 78% are singletons. Sample: memory CD4+ T cells from PBMCs. Every receptor here comes from a man aged 18 to 30 in good health. Some clones in this sample may be carry-over from other donors' samples. Each CDR3 is given with its conserved first and last residue. A D gene is named only where the DNA matches it firmly. The listing skips clone size in some rows; elsewhere it reads once, few, many or a size class.

D gene,clone size,J gene,V gene,CDR3 DNA,CDR3 protein
NA,NA,TRBJ2-7,TRBV2,TGTGCCAGCAGCAACCCTTCTGGCAGCCTCTACGAGCAGTACTTC,CASSNPSGSLYEQYF
NA,NA,TRBJ2-5,TRBV7-9,TGTGCCAGCACCTTACGTGGGGGCCGACAAGAGACCCAGTACTTC,CASTLRGGRQETQYF
NA,NA,TRBJ2-1,TRBV2,TGTGCCAGTGTTACAAGAAATCTAGAGGGGCAGTTCTTC,CASVTRNLEGQFF
NA,few,TRBJ2-2,TRBV29-1,TGCAGCGTCGGGACTGCCAACACCGGGGAGCTGTTTTTT,CSVGTANTGELFF
NA,NA,TRBJ2-7,TRBV4-1,TGCGCCAGCAGCCCACCCGGCATAACAGCCTACGAGCAGTACTTC,CASSPPGITAYEQYF
NA,NA,TRBJ1-2,TRBV15,TGTGCCACCAGCAGAGATCGGTCGTCCAGCTATGGCTACACCTTC,CATSRDRSSSYGYTF
NA,NA,TRBJ1-1,TRBV29-1,TGCAGCGTTGAAGATCCGGGGAAAACTGAAGCTTTCTTT,CSVEDPGKTEAFF
NA,NA,TRBJ1-4,TRBV5-1,TGCGCCAGCAGCCCAGGACATCAAGGAGGTGAAAAACTGTTTTTT,CASSPGHQGGEKLFF
NA,once,TRBJ1-5,TRBV30,TGTGCCTGGAGCGGACTCGGGGGGGGGAGACCCCAGCATTTT,CAWSGLGGGRPQHF
TRBD2,NA,TRBJ2-1,TRBV5-1,TGCGCCAGCAGCTTGGGGCTAGCGGGAGGGCCCTCCGAAGAGCAGTTCTTC,CASSLGLAGGPSEEQFF
NA,once,TRBJ2-7,TRBV7-3,TGTGCCAGCAGTTGGAACAGGGACAACGAGCAGTACTTC,CASSWNRDNEQYF
NA,NA,TRBJ2-2,TRBV19,TGTGCCAGTAGTATAGTGGGCGCCGGGGAGCTGTTTTTT,CASSIVGAGELFF
NA,NA,TRBJ2-6,TRBV18,TGTGCCAGCTCACCACAATCAATCCTAGAGACGTCTGGGGCCAACGTCCTGACTTTC,CASSPQSILETSGANVLTF
NA,many,TRBJ2-5,TRBV7-2,TGTGCCAGCAGCCCCGGGGTCCGGGCTCAAGAGACCCAGTACTTC,CASSPGVRAQETQYF
NA,NA,TRBJ2-3,TRBV30,TGTGCCTGGGGGAGACTACACACAGATACGCAGTATTTT,CAWGRLHTDTQYF
NA,NA,TRBJ1-1,TRBV7-9,TGTGCCAGCAGCCCAGCTTGGGAGGGGGACACTGAAGCTTTCTTT,CASSPAWEGDTEAFF
NA,many,TRBJ1-4,TRBV5-4,TGTGCCAGCAGCCCCGACACATCTGGAAAACTGTTTTTT,CASSPDTSGKLFF
NA,NA,TRBJ1-2,TRBV4-3,TGCGCCAGCAGCCAAGATATCCAGTATGGCTACACCTTC,CASSQDIQYGYTF
NA,NA,TRBJ1-5,TRBV21-1,TGTGCCAGCAGCAGTAGCGGGACTGGGATCTATAGCAATCAGCCCCAGCATTTT,CASSSSGTGIYSNQPQHF
NA,few,TRBJ2-3,TRBV7-3,TGTGCCAGCAGCTTACTGAGGGATACGCAGTATTTT,CASSLLRDTQYF
TRBD1,NA,TRBJ1-1,TRBV4-1,TGCGCCAGCAGCGCCCCGGGACAGGGGGCGGGAGCTTTCTTT,CASSAPGQGAGAFF
NA,few,TRBJ1-1,TRBV7-7,TGTGCCAGCAGCGCTAGCCCCACTTCCCCGGCTTTCTTT,CASSASPTSPAFF
NA,few,TRBJ1-1,TRBV6-1,TGTGCCAGCAGTGATGGAGTCGCCCGGGTGACTGAAGCTTTCTTT,CASSDGVARVTEAFF
TRBD2,NA,TRBJ2-2,TRBV5-1,TGCGCCAGCAGAGCGGGATTGAACACCGGGGAGCTGTTTTTT,CASRAGLNTGELFF
NA,NA,TRBJ1-3,TRBV5-1,TGCGCCAGCAGCTTGGTCCCAGGGGAGAACACCATATATTTT,CASSLVPGENTIYF
NA,NA,TRBJ2-5,TRBV4-2,TGTGCCAGCAGCCAGCCCGGGTCTAGGGCCCAAGAGACCCAGTACTTC,CASSQPGSRAQETQYF
TRBD1,NA,TRBJ2-6,TRBV5-1,TGCGCCAGCAGCCAGGGGGCGATTTCTGGGGCCAACGTCCTGACTTTC,CASSQGAISGANVLTF
NA,NA,TRBJ1-4,TRBV7-2,TGTGCCAGCAGCCGGGCTACTAATGAAAAACTGTTTTTT,CASSRATNEKLFF
NA,NA,TRBJ2-1,TRBV6-5,TGTGCCAGCAGTTACTCAGGGGGAAGCTCCTACAATGAGCAGTTCTTC,CASSYSGGSSYNEQFF
TRBD2,NA,TRBJ2-1,TRBV7-3,TGTGCCAGCAGCTTAGAGTCGGGCGCGGGAGGGAGTTACAATGAGCAGTTCTTC,CASSLESGAGGSYNEQFF
TRBD1,once,TRBJ2-2,TRBV18,TGTGCCAGCTCCGGGACAGGGAGCGCCGGGGAGCTGTTTTTT,CASSGTGSAGELFF
NA,NA,TRBJ1-1,TRBV7-2,TGTGCCAGCAGCTTAGGCGGACAGAACACTGAAGCTTTCTTT,CASSLGGQNTEAFF
TRBD2,NA,TRBJ2-1,TRBV29-1,TGCAGCGCTGTAGCGGGTCTTTGGGATGAGCAGTTCTTC,CSAVAGLWDEQFF
NA,NA,TRBJ2-6,TRBV14,TGTGCCAGCAGCCAAGATTTCAGCTCTGGGGCCAACGTCCTGACTTTC,CASSQDFSSGANVLTF
TRBD2,NA,TRBJ2-1,TRBV9,TGTGCCAGCAGCGTAGGCGGGAGCACCTACAATGAGCAGTTCTTC,CASSVGGSTYNEQFF
NA,NA,TRBJ2-2,TRBV4-2,TGTGCCAGCAGCCAGGCCGACGTCACCGGGGAGCTGTTTTTT,CASSQADVTGELFF
NA,NA,TRBJ2-5,TRBV21-1,TGTGCCAGCGAACACAAACAGGGGAAAGAGACCCAGTACTTC,CASEHKQGKETQYF
NA,NA,TRBJ1-5,TRBV6-5,TGTGCCAGCATGGCTTTGGGGGGCGGTCAGCCCCAGCATTTT,CASMALGGGQPQHF
NA,NA,TRBJ1-2,TRBV19,TGTGCCAGTAGTTTGAGGCCCCGCCCGGGACCTGCGGGCTACACCTTC,CASSLRPRPGPAGYTF
TRBD2,NA,TRBJ2-7,TRBV11-2,TGTGCCAGCAGCTCCTATAAGCGGGGGTCTGACGAGCAGTACTTC,CASSSYKRGSDEQYF
NA,NA,TRBJ2-3,TRBV19,TGTGCCAGTAGTATAGTTGGGCGCACAGATACGCAGTATTTT,CASSIVGRTDTQYF
TRBD1,NA,TRBJ2-5,TRBV4-2,TGTGCCAGCAGCCAAGGGCTTAACAGGGGACACCAAGAGACCCAGTACTTC,CASSQGLNRGHQETQYF
NA,NA,TRBJ1-4,TRBV10-1,TGCGCCACTAAGGCCGTACAGGAAGGGGCTGAAAAACTGTTTTTT,CATKAVQEGAEKLFF
NA,NA,TRBJ2-3,TRBV7-9,TGTGCCAGCAGCTTAGAGCTCCTGCCCGATACGCAGTATTTT,CASSLELLPDTQYF
NA,NA,TRBJ2-2,TRBV7-2,TGTGCCAGCAGCTTCTTCGAGACCGGGGAGCTGTTTTTT,CASSFFETGELFF
NA,few,TRBJ2-7,TRBV15,TGTGCCACCAGCAGAGATCCCAGGGATACCGAGCAGTACTTC,CATSRDPRDTEQYF
NA,NA,TRBJ2-3,TRBV5-1,TGCGCCAGCAGCCGTGAAGGAGATACGCAGTATTTT,CASSREGDTQYF
TRBD1,NA,TRBJ2-7,TRBV5-1,TGCGCCAGCAGCGTTCGACAGGGTGCGTACGAGCAGTACTTC,CASSVRQGAYEQYF
NA,NA,TRBJ2-1,TRBV10-3,TGTGCCATCAGTGATCCCCGAGCGGGGACAACCAATGAGCAGTTCTTC,CAISDPRAGTTNEQFF
TRBD1,NA,TRBJ2-5,TRBV25-1,TGTGCCAGCCGGACAGGCCTAGATCAAGAGACCCAGTACTTC,CASRTGLDQETQYF
TRBD2,few,TRBJ2-7,TRBV11-2,TGTGCCAGCAGCTGGACTAGCGGGGTTGGTGCGGGGGAGCAGTACTTC,CASSWTSGVGAGEQYF
NA,NA,TRBJ2-5,TRBV2,TGTGCCAGCACTACTAGCCTAGAGACCCAGTACTTC,CASTTSLETQYF
TRBD2,NA,TRBJ2-3,TRBV6-1,TGTGCCAGCAGGAGTGTTCTAGCGGATAAAGATACGCAGTATTTT,CASRSVLADKDTQYF
NA,NA,TRBJ2-7,TRBV11-2,TGTGCCAGCAGCTTGTCCAGGGGCGACTACGAGCAGTACTTC,CASSLSRGDYEQYF
NA,once,TRBJ2-3,TRBV6-1,TGTGCCAGCAGTGAAGCTCCAGGACCGGGGGATACGCAGTATTTT,CASSEAPGPGDTQYF
NA,NA,TRBJ1-5,TRBV7-6,TGTGCCAGCAGCCCGTATAGCAATCAGCCCCAGCATTTT,CASSPYSNQPQHF